Each of the 10 T cell receptor beta chains below was sequenced from the same sample in a study of monozygotic twins with inflammatory bowel disease. TCRdb re-called the 5' RACE reads; every CDR3 protein appears as one record, without DNA. This listing includes around 140,000 distinct CDR3 sequences. Sequencing was done on a sample of blood. These receptor sequences come from a human donor with ulcerative colitis or Crohn's disease, or a healthy co-twin of an affected twin (not recorded which).

The genes are TRBV4-2 and TRBJ1-4; without DNA, the TCRdb call of TRBD1 cannot be checked. Germline V gene lookup returns CDR1 LGHNA and CDR2 YNFKEQ. This CDR3 is built from 16 residues. CDR3: CASSQPDRGGNEKLFF.

This chain joins TRBV7-2 and TRBJ2-3. The germline V gene encodes CDR1 SGHTA and CDR2 FQGNSA. The CDR3 runs to 12 residues. The CDR3 here is CASSRVTDTQYF. Supplemented by reference TRBV7-2 and TRBJ2-3, the full variable domain reads GAGVSQSPSNKVTEKGKDVELRCDPISGHTALYWYRQSLGQGLEFLIYFQGNSAPDKSGLPSDRFSAERTGGSVSTLTIQRTQQEDSAVYLCASSRVTDTQYFGPGTRLTVL.

This chain joins TRBV5-1 and TRBJ2-1; no DNA is available, so the TRBD2 call from TCRdb remains unchecked. CDR3 length equals 15 residues. The germline gives CDR1 SGHRS, CDR2 YFSETQ. The CDR3 sequence: CASSPGSGPYNEQFF.

The chain employs TRBV12-2 and TRBJ2-1; the D call of TRBD1 rests on TCRdb alone, since no DNA is present to check it. TRBV12-2 has pseudogene status. The CDR3 consists of 16 residues. CDR3 residues: CASRLSDRAPGNEQFF.

Here the CDR3 reads CASSLIGAGGEQYF. The chain couples TRBV12-3 or TRBV12-4 to TRBJ2-7; no DNA is available, so the TRBD2 call from TCRdb remains unchecked. The CDR3 runs to 14 residues.

The chain employs TRBV12-3 or TRBV12-4 and TRBJ2-1. This CDR3 spans 15 amino acids. This CDR3 reads CASSGPSSSYNEQFF.

V gene TRBV11-2 combines with J gene TRBJ2-7. CDR1 SGHAT and CDR2 FQNNGV come from the germline V gene. The CDR3 has 15 amino acids. The CDR3 sequence is CASSLVAAVAYEQYF.

The CDR3 loop reads CASSQDFESTQYF. The chain employs TRBV3-1 and TRBJ2-3. Germline CDR1 LGHDT, CDR2 YNNKEL (reference sequence). The CDR3 is 13 amino acids.

The V call is TRBV24-1, the J call TRBJ2-2; TCRdb outputs TRBD1, but without DNA this stays unchecked. The CDR3 has 13 residues. The V gene's germline CDR1 is KGHDR and CDR2 SFDVKD. The CDR3 loop reads CATSDPGRGELFF.

J is TRBJ2-4 and V is TRBV29-1; TCRdb indicates TRBD1, and absent DNA this call remains unverified. The CDR3 has 13 residues. Germline V gene sequence: CDR1 SQVTM, CDR2 ANQGSEA. Here the CDR3 reads CSVVTGTENIQYF.